This is a list of T cell receptor beta chains from one sample in a study of blood T cell repertoires in COVID-19. Clones were sequenced by immunoSEQ multiplex PCR, and TCRdb holds only the in-frame ones, with some missing. The data contain some 200,000 clones, approximately 80% of them singletons. Sequenced: peripheral blood. These receptors all stem from a human donor in a cohort sampled during active COVID-19. CDR3s include the opening cysteine and the closing phenylalanine or tryptophan. Each record gives: CDR3 DNA, CDR3 protein, V gene, J gene, clone size, D gene. A D gene is named only where the DNA matches it firmly. Only some rows state a clone size, as once, few, many or a class for expanded clones.

DNA: TGTGCCAGCAGTAAAACCGGGGAGCTGTTTTTT
CDR3: CASSKTGELFF
V: TRBV9
J: TRBJ2-2
size: -
D: -

DNA: TGTGCCACCGAATCGGGCGGGGGCAACCACGAGCAGTACTTC
CDR3: CATESGGGNHEQYF
V: TRBV6-5
J: TRBJ2-7
size: -
D: -

DNA: TGTGCCAGCAGCGACAGGGGTAGCTCGGGCGGCTACACCTTC
CDR3: CASSDRGSSGGYTF
V: TRBV2
J: TRBJ1-2
size: -
D: TRBD1

DNA: TGCGCCAGCAGCATTTCCGGGACAAGTAATGAAAAACTGTTTTTT
CDR3: CASSISGTSNEKLFF
V: TRBV5-1
J: TRBJ1-4
size: -
D: -

DNA: TGTGCCAGTAGTATCGACAAGCTTGGCGAGCAGTACTTC
CDR3: CASSIDKLGEQYF
V: TRBV19
J: TRBJ2-7
size: -
D: -

DNA: TGCGCCAGCAGCACCAACAGGGTTAGCCGAGAGACCCAGTACTTC
CDR3: CASSTNRVSRETQYF
V: TRBV5-1
J: TRBJ2-5
size: -
D: -

DNA: TGTGCCAGCAGCGTAGTCAGCGGGGGGCTAGGTGAGCAGTTCTTC
CDR3: CASSVVSGGLGEQFF
V: TRBV9
J: TRBJ2-1
size: -
D: TRBD2

DNA: TGTGCCAGCAGTGAAGCGCACGGGTATAGCAATCAGCCCCAGCATTTT
CDR3: CASSEAHGYSNQPQHF
V: TRBV2
J: TRBJ1-5
size: -
D: -

DNA: TGTGCCAGCAGTTTCGGTCCCGAAGCTTTCTTT
CDR3: CASSFGPEAFF
V: TRBV6-2/TRBV6-3
J: TRBJ1-1
size: -
D: -

DNA: TGTGCCAGCAGTTCATCAGGCTCCCGGGGCTACACCTTC
CDR3: CASSSSGSRGYTF
V: TRBV28
J: TRBJ1-2
size: -
D: -

DNA: TGTGCCAGCAGCTTACAAGCGGGAGAAGGGTTTTACAATGAGCAGTTCTTC
CDR3: CASSLQAGEGFYNEQFF
V: TRBV7-2
J: TRBJ2-1
size: -
D: TRBD2

DNA: TGTGCCAGCAGTTCCTCAGGGCGGCAAGAGACCCAGTACTTC
CDR3: CASSSSGRQETQYF
V: TRBV28
J: TRBJ2-5
size: -
D: -

DNA: TGTGCCAGCAATAAGGGACAGGGGAACACCGGGGAGCTGTTTTTT
CDR3: CASNKGQGNTGELFF
V: TRBV18
J: TRBJ2-2
size: once
D: TRBD1

DNA: TGTGCCAGCAGTCTGGGGGGAGGGTGGGGCCGAGCTTTCTTT
CDR3: CASSLGGGWGRAFF
V: TRBV27
J: TRBJ1-1
size: many
D: -

DNA: TGTGCCTGCCGTATTGGAGGGGTCAACACTGAAGCTTTCTTT
CDR3: CACRIGGVNTEAFF
V: TRBV2
J: TRBJ1-1
size: -
D: -

DNA: TGCGCCAGCAGCCAAGACACCTGGGCGCCCCAGCATTTT
CDR3: CASSQDTWAPQHF
V: TRBV4-1
J: TRBJ1-5
size: -
D: -

DNA: TGTGCCAGCAGCTTGGGTCTAGGGAACACTGAAGCTTTCTTT
CDR3: CASSLGLGNTEAFF
V: TRBV5-8
J: TRBJ1-1
size: -
D: -

DNA: TGTGCCAGCAGCCAAGATTTTAAGACTGTTTCCTACGAGCAGTACTTC
CDR3: CASSQDFKTVSYEQYF
V: TRBV3-1/TRBV3-2
J: TRBJ2-7
size: -
D: -

DNA: TGTGCCAGCAGTTTCCCCGGACAGGGAGGGGGTTACAATGAGCAGTTCTTC
CDR3: CASSFPGQGGGYNEQFF
V: TRBV28
J: TRBJ2-1
size: -
D: -

DNA: TGTGCCAGCAGAACAACTAGCGCGGACTACGAGCAGTACTTC
CDR3: CASRTTSADYEQYF
V: TRBV6-5
J: TRBJ2-7
size: -
D: TRBD2

DNA: TGTGCCAGCAGCCTACGGGTTGGGAGTAATCAGCCCCAGCATTTT
CDR3: CASSLRVGSNQPQHF
V: TRBV7-2
J: TRBJ1-5
size: -
D: -

DNA: TGTGCCAGCACCCGGACAGGGGGGAATGAGCAGTTCTTC
CDR3: CASTRTGGNEQFF
V: TRBV2
J: TRBJ2-1
size: -
D: TRBD1

DNA: TGTGCCAGCAGTGACGAATCCCGGGACACCTACGAGCAGTACTTC
CDR3: CASSDESRDTYEQYF
V: TRBV6-1
J: TRBJ2-7
size: few
D: -

DNA: TGTGCCAGCAGCTTAAAGGGGGGGTTCACAGATACGCAGTATTTT
CDR3: CASSLKGGFTDTQYF
V: TRBV5-6
J: TRBJ2-3
size: -
D: -

DNA: TGTGCCAGCTCACCACGGTCCGGGGATGCTCCTGAGGGCACCGGGGAGCTGTTTTTT
CDR3: CASSPRSGDAPEGTGELFF
V: TRBV18
J: TRBJ2-2
size: -
D: -

DNA: TGTGCCAGCAGCTTAAGAGGATCCAATGAGCAGTTCTTC
CDR3: CASSLRGSNEQFF
V: TRBV5-4
J: TRBJ2-1
size: -
D: -

DNA: TGTGCCAGCAGTTCCGGACAGTACTCCACCGGGGAGCTGTTTTTT
CDR3: CASSSGQYSTGELFF
V: TRBV7-8
J: TRBJ2-2
size: -
D: -

DNA: TGTGCCAGCAGTTACTCGATAACAGGGATGGAAGGCGGCTACACCTTC
CDR3: CASSYSITGMEGGYTF
V: TRBV6-5
J: TRBJ1-2
size: few
D: -

DNA: TGTGCCAGCAGCTTCTCGGGATTCGATGGCTACACCTTC
CDR3: CASSFSGFDGYTF
V: TRBV7-9
J: TRBJ1-2
size: -
D: -

DNA: TGTGCCAGCAGCCCTCCGGGACTAGAAGAGACCCAGTACTTC
CDR3: CASSPPGLEETQYF
V: TRBV5-4
J: TRBJ2-5
size: -
D: TRBD2

DNA: TGTGCCAGCAGTTTCCGACAGGGGTTGAACACCGGGGAGCTGTTTTTT
CDR3: CASSFRQGLNTGELFF
V: TRBV6-6
J: TRBJ2-2
size: -
D: TRBD1

DNA: TGTGCCAGCAGCCCTCGACTAGTTGGAGATACGCAGTATTTT
CDR3: CASSPRLVGDTQYF
V: TRBV9
J: TRBJ2-3
size: once
D: -

DNA: TGTGCCAGCAGCGTCCTAGCGGGAAACCAAGAGACCCAGTACTTC
CDR3: CASSVLAGNQETQYF
V: TRBV9
J: TRBJ2-5
size: -
D: TRBD2

DNA: TGTGCCAGCAAGGGGGGGGCCATCTCTGGAAACACCATATATTTT
CDR3: CASKGGAISGNTIYF
V: TRBV28
J: TRBJ1-3
size: few
D: -

DNA: TGTGCCAGCAGCTTGGACACCAGCAATGAGCAGTTCTTC
CDR3: CASSLDTSNEQFF
V: TRBV5-4
J: TRBJ2-1
size: -
D: -

DNA: TGTGCCAGCAGTAAATTCGGGGTGAACACTGAAGCTTTCTTT
CDR3: CASSKFGVNTEAFF
V: TRBV27
J: TRBJ1-1
size: -
D: -

DNA: TGTGCCAGCAGTATAGCGGGAGCTCCGCCGTTCTTC
CDR3: CASSIAGAPPFF
V: TRBV28
J: TRBJ2-1
size: -
D: TRBD2

DNA: TGCGCCAGCAGTGGACAGGGATGGGACTACGAGCAGTACTTC
CDR3: CASSGQGWDYEQYF
V: TRBV10-2
J: TRBJ2-7
size: -
D: TRBD1

DNA: TGCGCCAGCAGCTTGAACACGGGGGGCTGGGAGACCCAGTACTTC
CDR3: CASSLNTGGWETQYF
V: TRBV5-1
J: TRBJ2-5
size: -
D: -

DNA: TGCGCCAGCAGTGAACGGGACTCCTCCTACAATGAGCAGTTCTTC
CDR3: CASSERDSSYNEQFF
V: TRBV10-2
J: TRBJ2-1
size: once
D: -

DNA: TGTGCTAGTGGTTTATACAGAACCCCTAACTATGGCTACACCTTC
CDR3: CASGLYRTPNYGYTF
V: TRBV12-5
J: TRBJ1-2
size: many
D: -

DNA: TGTGCCATCAGTGACAGGGGGCTTAATCAGCCCCAGCATTTT
CDR3: CAISDRGLNQPQHF
V: TRBV10-3
J: TRBJ1-5
size: few
D: TRBD1

DNA: TGTGCCACCAGTGACGGGGGACAGATACAAGAGACCCAGTACTTC
CDR3: CATSDGGQIQETQYF
V: TRBV24-1
J: TRBJ2-5
size: -
D: -

DNA: TGTGCCAGCAGCTCTACAGGAGATACGCAGTATTTT
CDR3: CASSSTGDTQYF
V: TRBV7-3
J: TRBJ2-3
size: -
D: -

DNA: TGTGCCAGTACGACGGGACTGAGCTATGGCTACACCTTC
CDR3: CASTTGLSYGYTF
V: TRBV6-6
J: TRBJ1-2
size: many
D: -

DNA: TGTGCCAGCAGCCGCTCGGGACTCCCGAGGGGGCTGTTTTTT
CDR3: CASSRSGLPRGLFF
V: TRBV7-9
J: TRBJ2-2
size: -
D: -

DNA: TGTGCCAGCAGCCTATCCGGGCCAGGGGACACTGAAGCTTTCTTT
CDR3: CASSLSGPGDTEAFF
V: TRBV5-5
J: TRBJ1-1
size: -
D: -